This T cell receptor beta chain derives from a study of control samples from healthy donors and cancer patients. This table comes from immunoSEQ multiplex PCR, and its TCRdb copy is limited to in-frame clones, with some not included. The sample comprises 150,000 or so clones, approximately 93% of which are singletons, and 5.8% rests with the top ten. Germline CDR1 and CDR2: SGHAT and FQDESV (reference sequence). The CDR3 loop spans 13 amino acids. Trimming removed 1 base at V and 3 bases at J, with 4 bases between. This chain joins TRBV11-1 and TRBJ1-3; D not certain. Source material: blood. This clonotype was sampled from a man younger than 35 in good health. Written as DNA, the CDR3 is TGTGCCAGCAGCTTAGAACTTGGAAACACCATATATTTT. Encoded protein: CASSLELGNTIYF.